Given below is one TCR beta chain in context. This entry comes from a study of PD-L1 blockade in urothelial cancer. Study at large: Blood was subjected to analysis at 3 weeks (second dose) and 6 weeks following treatment start.

The CDR3 length is 15 residues. V lost 4 bases and J 4 bases, leaving 15 bases between the germline ends. From germline, CDR1 is SGHRS and CDR2 YFSETQ. Sample time point: pretreatment peripheral blood. Only in-frame clones appear in the TCRdb table, and some are missing; sequencing was by immunoSEQ multiplex PCR. The table shows 90,000 or so clones, with roughly 90% occurring only once. The chain recombines TRBV5-1 with TRBJ2-1; tentatively, D is TRBD2 (7 bases). This clonotype was obtained from a woman older than 75 with urothelial cancer. The material was PBMCs, obtained around atezolizumab (anti-PD-L1) treatment. The CDR3 is CASSTGGGGYNEQFF. The CDR3 DNA reads TGCGCCAGCAGCACGGGGGGCGGGGGTTACAATGAGCAGTTCTTC.